Listed below are T cell receptor beta chains from one sample, sequenced in a study of blood T cell repertoires in COVID-19. Measured with immunoSEQ multiplex PCR; TCRdb has only the in-frame clones, and not every one. Of 55,000 to 65,000 clones in the sample, approximately 75% were seen once. Sequencing was done on a sample of peripheral blood. Source of these receptors: a man in his sixties with COVID-19, enrolled during active disease. Both conserved end residues are part of each CDR3. A D gene is named only where the DNA matches it firmly. Some rows mark clone size as missing; the rest say once, few, many or name a class of expanded clone.

d_gene	j_gene	abundance	v_gene	CDR3aa	CDR3nt
-	TRBJ1-3	-	TRBV19	CASSPSGNTIYF	TGTGCCAGTAGTCCTTCTGGAAACACCATATATTTT
-	TRBJ2-1	-	TRBV19	CASSRLEGGYNEQFF	TGTGCCAGTAGTAGACTAGAGGGGGGGTACAATGAGCAGTTCTTC
-	TRBJ1-3	-	TRBV2	CASIEEGTGNTIYF	TGTGCCAGCATAGAGGAAGGCACTGGAAACACCATATATTTT
TRBD1	TRBJ2-1	-	TRBV6-1	CASSEGTGGKNEQFF	TGTGCCAGCAGTGAAGGGACAGGGGGCAAGAATGAGCAGTTCTTC
-	TRBJ1-5	-	TRBV9	CASSVAGEQPQHF	TGTGCCAGCAGCGTAGCCGGAGAGCAGCCCCAGCATTTT
-	TRBJ2-7	-	TRBV7-3	CASSPGQGSDEQYF	TGTGCCAGCAGCCCCGGGCAGGGCTCTGACGAGCAGTACTTC
TRBD2	TRBJ2-5	-	TRBV7-3	CASSQSGLASETQYF	TGTGCCAGCAGCCAATCGGGACTAGCTAGTGAGACCCAGTACTTC
-	TRBJ2-7	-	TRBV25-1	CASTSGLQYEQYF	TGTGCCAGCACCTCGGGACTTCAGTACGAGCAGTACTTC
-	TRBJ2-2	-	TRBV24-1	CATSDAGQLGELFF	TGTGCCACCAGTGATGCCGGACAGCTCGGGGAGCTGTTTTTT
TRBD2	TRBJ2-3	once	TRBV9	CASSVNPQREGVADTQYF	TGTGCCAGCAGCGTAAACCCCCAGCGGGAGGGCGTAGCAGATACGCAGTATTTT
TRBD1	TRBJ1-2	-	TRBV2	CASSPFGTGGSLGGYTF	TGTGCCAGCAGCCCCTTTGGGACAGGGGGTTCTTTGGGTGGCTACACCTTC
TRBD1	TRBJ2-2	-	TRBV9	CASSADRGLNTGELFF	TGTGCCAGCAGCGCCGACAGGGGGCTGAACACCGGGGAGCTGTTTTTT
TRBD1	TRBJ2-3	-	TRBV7-9	CASSPGVTGQKDTQYF	TGTGCCAGCAGCCCTGGGGTAACGGGACAGAAAGATACGCAGTATTTT
TRBD1	TRBJ1-5	few	TRBV2	CASQTGGSNQPQHF	TGTGCCAGCCAGACAGGGGGCAGCAATCAGCCCCAGCATTTT
TRBD2	TRBJ2-7	once	TRBV5-1	CASSLGGGESYEQYF	TGCGCCAGCAGCTTGGGCGGGGGGGAATCCTACGAGCAGTACTTC
-	TRBJ2-5	-	TRBV3-1/TRBV3-2	CASSRQRETQYF	TGTGCCAGCAGCCGGCAGCGAGAGACCCAGTACTTC
TRBD2	TRBJ2-3	-	TRBV28	CASSRTSEPDTQYF	TGTGCCAGCAGCCGGACTAGCGAACCAGATACGCAGTATTTT
-	TRBJ1-3	-	TRBV25-1	CASSVGPRNPGNTIYF	TGTGCCAGCAGTGTGGGCCCCCGGAATCCTGGAAACACCATATATTTT
-	TRBJ2-1	few	TRBV5-1	CASSFEGGQFF	TGCGCCAGCAGCTTCGAGGGTGGGCAGTTCTTC
-	TRBJ2-5	-	TRBV9	CASSVGLRETQYF	TGTGCCAGCAGCGTAGGGTTGCGAGAGACCCAGTACTTC
TRBD2	TRBJ2-5	once	TRBV7-3	CASSSLAGVETQYF	TGTGCCAGCAGCTCATTAGCGGGAGTGGAGACCCAGTACTTC
-	TRBJ2-7	-	TRBV15	CATSLPGKSREQYF	TGTGCCACCAGCTTACCGGGGAAATCGCGGGAGCAGTACTTC
-	TRBJ1-5	-	TRBV20-1	CSASSSGGPQHF	TGCAGTGCTAGTTCGTCCGGGGGGCCCCAGCATTTT
TRBD2	TRBJ2-1	-	TRBV19	CASSPRGAGAPISYNEQFF	TGTGCCAGTAGTCCCCGGGGAGCGGGGGCTCCCATCTCCTACAATGAGCAGTTCTTC
-	TRBJ2-3	-	TRBV4-3	CASSPGLLSTDTQYF	TGCGCCAGCAGCCCGGGACTCCTTAGCACAGATACGCAGTATTTT
-	TRBJ1-2	-	TRBV7-8	CASSPTPRAVDGYTF	TGTGCCAGCAGCCCAACCCCCAGGGCGGTCGATGGCTACACCTTC
TRBD1	TRBJ1-5	-	TRBV7-2	CASSPGTGNSNQPQHF	TGTGCCAGCAGCCCGGGGACAGGCAATAGCAATCAGCCCCAGCATTTT
TRBD1	TRBJ1-3	-	TRBV19	CASRNPPGQESGNTIYF	TGTGCCAGTAGGAACCCCCCGGGACAGGAGTCTGGAAACACCATATATTTT
TRBD2	TRBJ2-7	-	TRBV7-2	CASSFGLAGAEQYF	TGTGCCAGCAGCTTCGGACTAGCGGGAGCCGAGCAGTACTTC
-	TRBJ1-4	once	TRBV4-1	CASSHTGEKLFF	TGCGCCAGCAGCCATACAGGGGAAAAACTGTTTTTT
-	TRBJ2-2	-	TRBV25-1	CASSEWGQGNTGELFF	TGTGCCAGCAGTGAATGGGGGCAGGGAAACACCGGGGAGCTGTTTTTT
TRBD2	TRBJ2-1	-	TRBV19	CASSSAGREGGNEQFF	TGTGCCAGTAGTTCCGCCGGGCGGGAGGGGGGTAATGAGCAGTTCTTC
-	TRBJ1-1	many	TRBV20-1	CRGGANTEAFF	TGCAGAGGGGGGGCAAACACTGAAGCTTTCTTT
-	TRBJ2-3	once	TRBV29-1	CSVGASTDTQYF	TGCAGCGTGGGGGCCAGCACAGATACGCAGTATTTT
TRBD1	TRBJ1-5	-	TRBV7-9	CASSGDRGNQPQHF	TGTGCCAGCAGCGGGGACAGGGGCAATCAGCCCCAGCATTTT
TRBD2	TRBJ2-7	-	TRBV27	CASRSSGSYEQYF	TGTGCCAGCAGGTCTAGCGGGAGTTACGAGCAGTACTTC
-	TRBJ2-7	-	TRBV4-3	CASSQDPGNPNEQYF	TGCGCCAGCAGCCAAGATCCGGGAAATCCCAACGAGCAGTACTTC
TRBD1	TRBJ2-7	-	TRBV4-1	CASSQVHGQGGYEQYF	TGCGCCAGCAGCCAAGTTCATGGACAGGGGGGCTACGAGCAGTACTTC
TRBD1	TRBJ2-7	-	TRBV3-1/TRBV3-2	CASSWDSSYEQYF	TGTGCCAGCAGCTGGGACAGCTCCTACGAGCAGTACTTC
-	TRBJ2-6	-	TRBV15	CATSRDPGKGNVLTF	TGTGCCACCAGCAGGGACCCCGGGAAGGGCAACGTCCTGACTTTC
TRBD1	TRBJ2-2	-	TRBV3-1/TRBV3-2	CASSQRDRGTGELFF	TGTGCCAGCAGCCAAAGGGACAGGGGGACCGGGGAGCTGTTTTTT
-	TRBJ1-2	-	TRBV19	CASRLGQLASGYTF	TGTGCCAGTAGATTAGGACAGCTGGCTAGTGGCTACACCTTC
TRBD2	TRBJ2-1	once	TRBV7-2	CASSLFIAGANEQFF	TGTGCCAGCAGCTTATTTATAGCGGGAGCGAATGAGCAGTTCTTC
TRBD1	TRBJ1-1	-	TRBV5-1	CASSDGQGAVSTEAFF	TGCGCCAGCAGCGATGGACAGGGGGCAGTTTCCACTGAAGCTTTCTTT
-	TRBJ2-7	-	TRBV6-2/TRBV6-3	CASSYKGGGNEQYF	TGTGCCAGCAGTTACAAAGGGGGTGGAAACGAGCAGTACTTC
-	TRBJ2-7	-	TRBV5-1	CASSLGGSVLYEQYF	TGCGCCAGCAGCTTGGGAGGGTCCGTCCTCTACGAGCAGTACTTC
-	TRBJ1-5	few	TRBV12-3/TRBV12-4	CASSLGPTRSQHF	TGTGCCAGCAGTTTAGGCCCTACCCGATCCCAGCATTTT
-	TRBJ1-1	-	TRBV6-1	CASSEVQGSHTEAFF	TGTGCCAGCAGTGAAGTACAGGGTTCCCACACTGAAGCTTTCTTT
TRBD2	TRBJ2-3	-	TRBV4-2	CASSQGDSGGHTDTQYF	TGTGCCAGCAGCCAAGGAGATAGCGGGGGGCACACAGATACGCAGTATTTT
-	TRBJ1-2	-	TRBV9	CASSLITTLDYGYTF	TGTGCCAGCAGCCTAATCACTACACTCGACTATGGCTACACCTTC